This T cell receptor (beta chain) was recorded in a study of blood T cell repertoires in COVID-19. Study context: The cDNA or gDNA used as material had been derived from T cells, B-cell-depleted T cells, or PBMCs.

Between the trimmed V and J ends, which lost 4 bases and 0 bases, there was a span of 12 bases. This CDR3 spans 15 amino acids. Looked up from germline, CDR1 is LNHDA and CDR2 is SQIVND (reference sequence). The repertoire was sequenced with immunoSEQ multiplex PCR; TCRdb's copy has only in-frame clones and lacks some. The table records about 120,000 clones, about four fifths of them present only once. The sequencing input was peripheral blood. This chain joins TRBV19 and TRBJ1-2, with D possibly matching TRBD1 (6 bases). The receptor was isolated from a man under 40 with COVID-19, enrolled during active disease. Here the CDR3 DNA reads TGTGCCAGTAGTACAATACAGGGTACTAACTATGGCTACACCTTC. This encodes CASSTIQGTNYGYTF.